Sequencing of this TCR beta chain was carried out in a study of blood T cell repertoires in COVID-19. Study-level background: Two negative PCRs, clearance, or symptom resolution had been documented for recovered Cohort 3 donors. T cells, B-cell-depleted T cells, or PBMCs provided the cDNA or gDNA that served as material.

In the authors' workflow: Quantification of nucleated cells was approximated via reference gene primer amplification. Measured with immunoSEQ multiplex PCR; TCRdb has only the in-frame clones, and not every one. The DNA was the basis for D and trimming; V, J and clone size are from that table. The repertoire holds some 200,000 clones, with around nine tenths as singletons. V lost 2 bases, J lost 3 bases, and 8 bases lay in between. From germline, CDR1 is SGHRS and CDR2 YFSETQ. The CDR3 runs to 13 residues. Participant-given clinical history determined each cohort assignment. The chain links TRBV5-1 to TRBJ1-1; no clear D. This TCR was sampled from a man younger than 40 in a cohort exposed to, infected with or recovered from COVID-19 (not recorded which). The sample taken for sequencing was PBMCs or T cells enriched from blood (not recorded which). CDR3: CASSFKRDTEAFF. For the CDR3, the DNA is TGCGCCAGCAGCTTCAAACGGGACACTGAAGCTTTCTTT. Together with reference TRBV5-1 and TRBJ1-1, the CDR3 gives the full variable domain: KAGVTQTPRYLIKTRGQQVTLSCSPISGHRSVSWYQQTPGQGLQFLFEYFSETQRNKGNFPGRFSGRQFSNSRSEMNVSTLELGDSALYLCASSFKRDTEAFFGQGTRLTVV.